These T cell receptor beta chains were read from a single sample in a study of blood T cell repertoires in COVID-19. Assay used: immunoSEQ multiplex PCR; TCRdb lists only in-frame clones, some missing. The sample has a few hundred thousand clones; roughly 87% are singletons. The sample consisted of PBMCs or T cells enriched from blood (not recorded which). Source of these receptors: a woman aged 30 to 39 who had recovered from COVID-19. Both conserved end residues are trimmed from each CDR3.

TRBJ1-1 TRBV2 ASGQGGPNTEAF
TRBJ1-3 TRBV11-2 ASSLDRPSGNTIY
TRBJ2-5 TRBV5-1 ASSPNRQGRETQY
TRBJ1-5 TRBV27 ASSLKAGGLQPQH
TRBJ1-2 TRBV24-1 ATSDSDGGLNYGYT
TRBJ1-2 TRBV10-1 ASSPGHLANYGYT
TRBJ2-7 TRBV13 ASSSNRGRGYEQY
TRBJ2-1 TRBV30 AWSTSGGAGEQF
TRBJ2-7 TRBV12-5 ASGPGGVLY
TRBJ2-1 TRBV13 ASSRNRNEQF
TRBJ1-4 TRBV28 ASSLCGGDRVPPTNEKLF
TRBJ2-2 TRBV2 ASSQGHLTGELF
TRBJ2-2 TRBV5-1 ASSSNRGLNTGELF
TRBJ1-2 TRBV4-1 ASSQGVDSDGYT
TRBJ2-3 TRBV5-6 ASSLGRGTDTQY
TRBJ2-7 TRBV27 ASSTTPSIQGAYEQY
TRBJ2-6 TRBV19 ASSSPGTSLVGANVLT
TRBJ1-5 TRBV6-1 ASSDPTRGNQPQH
TRBJ1-3 TRBV6-1 ASREGQGSGNTIY
TRBJ2-7 TRBV28 ASSPGQSYEQY
TRBJ2-7 TRBV28 ASRGQGPYEQY
TRBJ2-7 TRBV2 ASSETRVNYEQY
TRBJ2-3 TRBV30 AWDTGGPSTDTQY
TRBJ2-5 TRBV5-1 ASSLSRSGETQY
TRBJ2-5 TRBV29-1 SVETGGQETQY
TRBJ1-1 TRBV29-1 SVRGQGGSDEAF
TRBJ1-2 TRBV7-2 ASSADRGYGYT
TRBJ1-1 TRBV5-1 ASSLGQGYEAF
TRBJ1-3 TRBV9 ASSARTGGSGNTIY
TRBJ2-3 TRBV30 AWSRTSGRTDTQY
TRBJ1-5 TRBV15 ATSRDSDQPQH
TRBJ1-4 TRBV6-5 ASRARQSNEKLF
TRBJ2-3 TRBV6-1 ASSETLPTRGNTQY
TRBJ2-1 TRBV7-6 ASSLARGGAYNEQF
TRBJ2-7 TRBV28 ASREGSGTYEQY
TRBJ2-3 TRBV15 ATSREQVPDTQY
TRBJ2-6 TRBV28 ASSFSLAVYSGANVLT
TRBJ2-3 TRBV28 ASSTNPGGTFTDTQY